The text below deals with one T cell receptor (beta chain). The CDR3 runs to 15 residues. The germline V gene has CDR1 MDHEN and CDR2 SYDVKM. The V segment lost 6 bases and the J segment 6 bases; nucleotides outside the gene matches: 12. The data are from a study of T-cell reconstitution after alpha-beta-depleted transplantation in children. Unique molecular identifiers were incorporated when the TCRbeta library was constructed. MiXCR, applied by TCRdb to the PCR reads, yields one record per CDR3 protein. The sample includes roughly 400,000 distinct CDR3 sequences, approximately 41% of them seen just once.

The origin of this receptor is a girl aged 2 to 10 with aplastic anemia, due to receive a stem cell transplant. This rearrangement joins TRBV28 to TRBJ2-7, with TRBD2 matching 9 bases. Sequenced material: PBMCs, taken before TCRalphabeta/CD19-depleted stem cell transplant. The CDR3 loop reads CASRRAGGPLPEQYF. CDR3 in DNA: TGTGCCAGCAGGCGAGCGGGGGGCCCCTTGCCCGAGCAGTACTTC.